Sequencing of this T cell receptor beta chain was carried out in a study of T cells in Graves' hyperthyroidism and ophthalmopathy. RNA transcripts provided the source from which TCR beta CDR3 regions were amplified. HTBI primers were the set used in a first-round RT-PCR of the TCR CDR3. TCRdb called the multiplex PCR reads again in MiXCR, with one record for every CDR3 protein. This table holds about 350,000 distinct CDR3 sequences, roughly 14% found once. This clonotype was seen at least ten times. The antigen is unknown. This CDR3 comprises 13 residues. Trimming took off 6 bases at V and 2 bases at J, with 7 bases between the two ends. Germline loops: CDR1 SNHLY, CDR2 FYNNEI. General observations from the study: The authors' 13 V-J model separated ophthalmopathy from stable hyperthyroidism.

Patients aged 18 to 65 with hyperthyroidism were newly diagnosed, with duration under 2 months. The source of the PBMCs was 8 to 10 ml of fresh peripheral blood. The sequenced sample was blood. The sequence was obtained from a woman aged 25 to 45 with Graves' hyperthyroidism. This chain connects TRBV2 to TRBJ2-2; D is perhaps TRBD2 (5 bases). This CDR3 reads CASRDFNTGELFF. As DNA, the CDR3 is TGTGCCAGCAGGGACTTCAACACCGGGGAGCTGTTTTTT.